Each of the 18 T cell receptor beta chains below was sequenced from the same sample in a study of Ad26.COV2.S vaccination and SARS-CoV-2 variants. TCRdb keeps only in-frame clones here, not all; method: immunoSEQ multiplex PCR. The sample includes under 500,000 clones, approximately 92% of them seen just once. Treatment denoted: over 15 received Ad26.COV2.S at low or high dose, single or two shots; 5 received placebo; per-sample allocation not given. Vaccine and placebo recipients were sampled on day 63 after the first injection. Sequenced here: peripheral blood, sampled in a trial of Ad26.COV2.S vaccine versus placebo. The source of these receptors is a person between 18 and 65 years old who received the Ad26.COV2.S COVID-19 vaccine or a placebo.

The genes are TRBV2 and TRBJ1-5; 7 bases agree with TRBD1. This CDR3 has 15 amino acids. The V gene's germline CDR1 is SNHLY and CDR2 FYNNEI. Losses at the gene ends were 6 bases for V and 0 bases for J; bases not matched to a gene: 5. The CDR3 DNA follows: TGTGCCAGCAGAAGGGACAGTTATAGCAATCAGCCCCAGCATTTT. Protein product: CASRRDSYSNQPQHF. The full variable domain, in which reference TRBV2 and TRBJ1-5 provide the parts outside the CDR3, is EPEVTQTPSHQVTQMGQEVILRCVPISNHLYFYWYRQILGQKVEFLVSFYNNEISEKSEIFDDQFSVERPDGSNFTLKIRSTKLEDSAMYFCASRRDSYSNQPQHFGDGTRLSIL.

The rearrangement links TRBV25-1 to TRBJ2-1; 8 nucleotides line up with TRBD2. Trimming took 0 bases from V and 2 from J; bases not matched to a gene: 3. The CDR3 is 16 amino acids. Germline CDR1 reads MGHDK; CDR2 reads SYGVNS. The CDR3: CASSEYRAGAYNEQFF. CDR3 sequence (DNA): TGTGCCAGCAGTGAATATAGAGCGGGGGCCTACAATGAGCAGTTCTTC.

This clone has only a few counts. The chain links TRBV5-5 to TRBJ2-2, with 12 bases fitting TRBD1. The CDR3 runs to 20 residues. Germline trimming cut 2 bases from V and 4 bases from J; bases unmatched to any gene: 15. From germline, CDR1 is SGHKS and CDR2 YYEKEE (reference sequence). The CDR3: CASSFTGTGGERSGTGELFF. CDR3 DNA: TGTGCCAGCAGCTTTACCGGGACAGGGGGCGAAAGGAGTGGCACCGGGGAGCTGTTTTTT.

This clone has a handful of counts. The CDR3 DNA reads TGCGCCAGCAGCTTGGTCCTCAGGGGGGGCGCGAATGGCTACACCTTC. This sequence encodes CASSLVLRGGANGYTF. The chain carries TRBV5-1 and TRBJ1-2, with 7 bases lining up with TRBD1. From germline, CDR1 is SGHRS and CDR2 YFSETQ. The CDR3 is 16 amino acids. V was clipped by 0 bases and J by 6 bases; unmatched bases: 11.

Only a few counts were recorded for this clone. The rearrangement joins TRBV28 to TRBJ2-7; D gene uncertain. The CDR3 is 10 residues long. Looked up from germline, CDR1 is MDHEN and CDR2 is SYDVKM. V lost 8 bases and J lost 7, with 9 bases in between. This chain's CDR3 is CASSAREQYF. CDR3 nucleotides: TGTGCCAGCTCCGCCCGGGAGCAGTACTTC. Supplemented by reference TRBV28 and TRBJ2-7, the full variable domain reads DVKVTQSSRYLVKRTGEKVFLECVQDMDHENMFWYRQDPGLGLRLIYFSYDVKMKEKGDIPEGYSVSREKKERFSLILESASTNQTSMYLCASSAREQYFGPGTRLTVT.

This sequence joins TRBV11-2 and TRBJ1-6; D unresolved. The CDR3 is 14 amino acids. Germline V gene lookup returns CDR1 SGHAT and CDR2 FQNNGV. V was cut by 3 bases and J by 13 bases, with 16 bases left in between. The CDR3 reads CASSFWIVDRPLHF. In DNA, the CDR3 is TGTGCCAGCAGCTTTTGGATAGTGGATAGGCCCCTCCACTTT.

The chain uses TRBV19 and TRBJ2-7; 11 nucleotides match TRBD1. Germline-derived CDR1 and CDR2 are LNHDA and SQIVND (reference sequence). With V trimmed by 3 bases and J by 3 bases, 13 bases remained unmatched. CDR3 length equals 18 residues. DNA for the CDR3: TGTGCCAGTAGTATCCAGTCCGGGACAGGGGGGGTCTTCTACGAGCAGTACTTC. As protein: CASSIQSGTGGVFYEQYF. Combining the CDR3 with reference TRBV19 and TRBJ2-7 gives the whole variable domain DGGITQSPKYLFRKEGQNVTLSCEQNLNHDAMYWYRQDPGQGLRLIYYSQIVNDFQKGDIAEGYSVSREKKESFPLTVTSAQKNPTAFYLCASSIQSGTGGVFYEQYFGPGTRLTVT.

V gene TRBV27 combines with J gene TRBJ2-1; 9 positions match TRBD2. V lost 2 bases and J lost 3; bases outside the gene matches: 2. This CDR3 is 15 amino acids long. Germline V lookup: CDR1 MNHEY, CDR2 SMNVEV (reference sequence). CDR3 DNA: TGTGCCAGCAGTTTACTAGCGGGGCTCTACAATGAGCAGTTCTTC. Protein sequence: CASSLLAGLYNEQFF.

The J gene is TRBJ2-1, the V gene TRBV3-1 (or the pseudogene TRBV3-2), with D possibly matching TRBD2 (6 bases). The CDR3 spans 15 residues. The V end lost 1 base, the J end lost 2 bases, and 9 bases lay between the germline ends. The germline CDR1 and CDR2 sequences are LGHDT and YNNKEL (reference sequence). The CDR3: CASSQGRGAYNEQFF. The CDR3 DNA is TGTGCCAGCAGCCAAGGGCGGGGTGCCTACAATGAGCAGTTCTTC.

This clone occurred a few times. The chain carries TRBV30 and TRBJ1-6; possible D gene TRBD1, 5 bases. Germline V CDR1 and CDR2: GTSNPN, SVGIG (reference sequence). Trimming took 4 bases from V and 7 from J, leaving 14 bases between them. The CDR3 runs 14 residues. In DNA, the CDR3 is TGTGCCTGGACCCGGGACCGGGGCAATTCACCCCTCCACTTT. Its protein product is CAWTRDRGNSPLHF.

The genes are TRBV19 and TRBJ1-5, with D unclear. The CDR3 has 15 residues. The ends were cut back, 3 bases at V and 2 bases at J, with 11 bases in the middle. Germline loops: CDR1 LNHDA, CDR2 SQIVND (reference sequence). CDR3 sequence: CASSMAGYGNQPQHF. For the CDR3, the DNA is TGTGCCAGTAGTATGGCGGGGTATGGCAATCAGCCCCAGCATTTT.

The chain uses TRBV5-1 and TRBJ2-5, with 9 bases aligning to TRBD1. Trimming took 4 bases from V and 2 from J; bases not matched to a gene: 6. Germline V gene sequence: CDR1 SGHRS, CDR2 YFSETQ. This CDR3 has 15 amino acids. The CDR3: CASSKGQGGQETQYF. In DNA, the CDR3 is TGCGCCAGCAGCAAGGGACAGGGTGGACAAGAGACCCAGTACTTC.

The chain carries TRBV3-1 (or the pseudogene TRBV3-2) and TRBJ1-5, with a weak D call TRBD1 (6 bases). This CDR3 is built from 15 residues. V shed 6 bases and J shed 3 bases, with 15 bases lying between them. The germline gives CDR1 LGHDT, CDR2 YNNKEL (reference sequence). The CDR3 protein is CASSPTTGNNQPQHF. The CDR3 DNA follows: TGTGCCAGCAGTCCTACGACAGGTAACAATCAGCCCCAGCATTTT.

The CDR3 DNA follows: TGTGCCAGCAGCTTAACAGGGTCCAACGAGCAGTACTTC. Translating it yields CASSLTGSNEQYF. This rearrangement joins TRBV7-9 to TRBJ2-7, with D maybe TRBD1 (6 bases). Trimming shortened V by 2 bases and J by 5 bases, and 10 bases separated the two germline ends. CDR1 is SEHNR, CDR2 FQNEAQ, per germline (reference sequence). The CDR3 consists of 13 residues.

This chain uses TRBV28 with TRBJ2-1; 9 bases align to TRBD1. Germline V gene lookup returns CDR1 MDHEN and CDR2 SYDVKM. V shed 6 bases, J shed 4 bases, and the junction held 13 bases outside the gene matches. The length of the CDR3 is 17 residues. The chain's CDR3 is CASSTSPVGTGYNEQFF. The CDR3 DNA reads TGTGCCAGCAGCACCTCTCCGGTCGGGACAGGGTACAATGAGCAGTTCTTC.

CDR3 DNA: TGTGCCAGCAGCTCCACCTCCGTTAATGAAAAACTGTTTTTT. Its translation is CASSSTSVNEKLFF. V is TRBV6-5 and J is TRBJ1-4; D is ambiguous. V was pared by 6 bases and J by 4 bases, with 12 bases between. Germline V lookup: CDR1 MNHEY, CDR2 SVGAGI. The CDR3 sequence is 14 residues long.

The chain carries TRBV19 and TRBJ1-4; D gene ambiguous. Deletions cut 8 bases from V and 5 bases from J, with 9 bases between. Germline-derived CDR1 and CDR2 are LNHDA and SQIVND (reference sequence). The CDR3 extends over 12 amino acids. This CDR3 is CASSQFNEKLFF. DNA of the CDR3: TGTGCCAGTTCTCAATTCAATGAAAAACTGTTTTTT.

The V gene is TRBV7-8, the J gene TRBJ2-3, with D perhaps matching TRBD2 (6 bases). Looked up from germline, CDR1 is SGHVS and CDR2 is FQNEAQ. Deletions cut 4 bases from V and 0 bases from J, with 14 bases between. The CDR3 runs 16 residues. The CDR3 region has the DNA TGTGCCAGCAGCTCCCCTCCCGGGGGTAGCACAGATACGCAGTATTTT. This sequence encodes CASSSPPGGSTDTQYF.